The entry that follows covers one TCR beta chain sequence. What it recognizes is unknown. The data belong to a study of post-analysis software for immune sequencing data. Overall study context: The patients showed relapsing-remitting, secondary progressive and progressive-relapsing multiple sclerosis courses. Study findings and constraints: Controls' normalized Chao1 diversity significantly exceeded that of multiple sclerosis patients. When patients were compared with controls, about 5 TRBV segments were more frequent, TRBV5-6, TRBV5-1 and TRBV20-1 among them. With F measure, samples from one preparation batch clustered together strongly.

Researchers reported that TCR beta cDNA libraries carried unique molecular identifiers. The yield from roughly 1 to 10 million T cells was roughly 500,000 cDNA molecules in total. TCRdb used MiXCR to reprocess the PCR reads, holding one entry per CDR3 protein. The data show almost 700,000 distinct CDR3 sequences, with 55% to 70% seen just once and approximately 10% held by the top ten. V shed 3 bases, J shed 3 bases, and the junction held 8 bases outside the gene matches. CDR3 length: 16 amino acids. CDR1 and CDR2 from the germline V gene are MNHEY and SMNVEV (reference sequence). The chain uses TRBV27 and TRBJ1-2, with 9 bases aligning to TRBD1. The source of this sequence is a girl aged 2-10 years with multiple sclerosis. Sequences were obtained from blood. The CDR3 is CASSFRRDRDDYGYTF. DNA for the CDR3: TGTGCCAGCAGTTTTCGCCGGGACAGGGACGACTATGGCTACACCTTC.